This T cell receptor (beta chain) emerged from a study of cytotoxic CD8 clonotypes in ibrutinib-treated CLL (dated by TCRdb to the early 2020s). About the investigation overall: The cohort was composed of ten to eleven relapsed/refractory and around 14 treatment-naive patients; IGHV unmutated status was identified in some 17 patients. Responses were partial in about 25 patients and complete in 2; after median around 68 months follow-up, around 15 stayed in remission and some twelve progressed. Response samples were taken after a median of 12 months on treatment, ranging from about 6 to 36 months. An average of around 250,000 productive templates and some 100,000 productive rearrangements was obtained per sample. Longitudinal samples were obtainable from about 30% of the roughly 90 participants in the trial. Cryopreserved peripheral blood mononuclear cells were obtained before treatment, at response, and at either sustained remission or disease progression. Every sample from remission and from progressive disease was obtained while the patients were still on ibrutinib.

Overall results and qualifications from the work: Clonality rose at ibrutinib response, remained stable during sustained remission, and dropped back toward baseline at progression. Baseline clonality was found to be higher than that of age-matched healthy donors and was strongly correlated with circulating CD8+ T-cell counts. Sampling times were not matched between patients in sustained remission and patients whose disease was progressing, and lymph node repertoires were not examined. Public clonotypes were rare and either shrank or stayed stable during treatment, and the rise in clonality at ibrutinib response reflected expansion of private clonotypes.

Each clonotype received, on average, around 10x coverage in deep resolution sequencing performed on a MiSeq, where the target depth lay between 1 in 1 million and 1 in 200,000 T cells. TCR beta libraries were generated with the immunoSEQ hsTCRB Kit. In the authors' own workflow: The data were analyzed with ImmunoSEQ Analyzer and ImmunoSEQ Data Assistant, and V, D and J gene assignments followed IMGT definitions. Clonality was computed as one minus normalized Shannon entropy of productive rearrangement frequencies, ranging from 0 to 1. Only overrepresented clonotypes making up at least 0.05% of each patient's repertoire were included in the public clonotype analysis. Repertoires from about a dozen age-matched healthy donors in immuneACCESS were used as clonality controls. The immuneACCESS repertoire file appears here via TCRdb, limited to in-frame rearrangements. These files lack a portion of the clones; in checked studies, under half of the deficit traces to unresolved V genes, and the cause of the others is not known. The DNA was the basis for D and trimming; V, J and clone size are from that table. Across this sample there are approximately 200,000 clones, with around 72% seen only once. The ten largest clones represent around an eighth of the sample.

The sample's time point label is to be understood as: roughly 2 years on ibrutinib. For TCR beta library preparation, approximately 1.8 micrograms of genomic DNA was extracted from cryopreserved PBMCs. Longitudinal blood samples from CLL patients on ibrutinib monotherapy were analyzed using high-throughput TCR beta sequencing. The patients took part in an open-label, single-center phase 2 trial of ibrutinib monotherapy. The CDR3 contains 15 residues, cysteine and phenylalanine counted. Only the CDR3 DNA stays, 45 bases, in frame from base 1. The germline V gene (reference sequence) supplies CDR1 SGHAT and CDR2 FQDESV. The germline V end is reduced by 5 bases and the J end by 3 bases; junction bases left unmatched: 9. Details on this clone: Its antigen is currently not known. Per-base qualities were not stored, and no clone one base away is much larger.

This clonotype was sampled from a human donor with chronic lymphocytic leukemia. The sequenced sample was PBMCs, obtained after 24 months of ibrutinib treatment. The chain couples TRBV11-1 to TRBJ2-5; 7 bases in the middle match TRBD2. The bases are TGTGCCAGCAGCGTACGGGGAGGGGCTGAAGAGACCCAGTACTTC. It specifies CASSVRGGAEETQYF.